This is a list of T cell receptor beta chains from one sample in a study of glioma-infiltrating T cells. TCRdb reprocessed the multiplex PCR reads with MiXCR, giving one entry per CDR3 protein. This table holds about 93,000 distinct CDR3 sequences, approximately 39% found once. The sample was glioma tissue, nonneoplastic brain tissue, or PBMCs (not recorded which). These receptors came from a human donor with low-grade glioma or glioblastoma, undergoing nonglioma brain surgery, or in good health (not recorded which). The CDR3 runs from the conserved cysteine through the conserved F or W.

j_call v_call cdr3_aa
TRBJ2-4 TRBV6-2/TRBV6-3 CVSSGSGLTKNIQYF
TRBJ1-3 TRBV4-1 CASSPAPGQSFSGNTIYF
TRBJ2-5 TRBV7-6 CASSLPQGMETQYF
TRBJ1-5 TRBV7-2 CASTSSSHQPQHF
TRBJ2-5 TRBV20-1 CSASGGDREGETQYF
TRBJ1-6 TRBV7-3 CASREGTDNSPLHF
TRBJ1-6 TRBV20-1 CSARDLTRGLDSPLHF
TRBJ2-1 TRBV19 CASSIDGGGRPNEQFF
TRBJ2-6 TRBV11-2 CASSPHRGSGANVLTF
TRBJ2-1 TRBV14 CASSPGGLVFNEQFF
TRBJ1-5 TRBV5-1 CASSAGPGINQPQHF